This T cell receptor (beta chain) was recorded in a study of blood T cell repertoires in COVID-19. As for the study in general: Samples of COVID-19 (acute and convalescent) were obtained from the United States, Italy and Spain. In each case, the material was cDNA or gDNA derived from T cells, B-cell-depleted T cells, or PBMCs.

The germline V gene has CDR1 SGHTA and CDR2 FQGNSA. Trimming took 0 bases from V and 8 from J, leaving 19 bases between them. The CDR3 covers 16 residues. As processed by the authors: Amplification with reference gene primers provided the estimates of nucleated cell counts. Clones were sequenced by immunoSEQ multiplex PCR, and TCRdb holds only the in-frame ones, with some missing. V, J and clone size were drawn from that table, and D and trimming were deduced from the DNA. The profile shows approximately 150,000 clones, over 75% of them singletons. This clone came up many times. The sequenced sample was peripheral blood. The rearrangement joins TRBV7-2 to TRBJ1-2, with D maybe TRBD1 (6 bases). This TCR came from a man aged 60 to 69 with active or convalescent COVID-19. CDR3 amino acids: CASSLALLNREGGYTF. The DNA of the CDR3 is TGTGCCAGCAGCTTAGCGCTTTTGAACAGGGAGGGCGGCTACACCTTC. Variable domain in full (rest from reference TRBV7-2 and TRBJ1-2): GAGVSQSPSNKVTEKGKDVELRCDPISGHTALYWYRQSLGQGLEFLIYFQGNSAPDKSGLPSDRFSAERTGGSVSTLTIQRTQQEDSAVYLCASSLALLNREGGYTFGSGTRLTVV.